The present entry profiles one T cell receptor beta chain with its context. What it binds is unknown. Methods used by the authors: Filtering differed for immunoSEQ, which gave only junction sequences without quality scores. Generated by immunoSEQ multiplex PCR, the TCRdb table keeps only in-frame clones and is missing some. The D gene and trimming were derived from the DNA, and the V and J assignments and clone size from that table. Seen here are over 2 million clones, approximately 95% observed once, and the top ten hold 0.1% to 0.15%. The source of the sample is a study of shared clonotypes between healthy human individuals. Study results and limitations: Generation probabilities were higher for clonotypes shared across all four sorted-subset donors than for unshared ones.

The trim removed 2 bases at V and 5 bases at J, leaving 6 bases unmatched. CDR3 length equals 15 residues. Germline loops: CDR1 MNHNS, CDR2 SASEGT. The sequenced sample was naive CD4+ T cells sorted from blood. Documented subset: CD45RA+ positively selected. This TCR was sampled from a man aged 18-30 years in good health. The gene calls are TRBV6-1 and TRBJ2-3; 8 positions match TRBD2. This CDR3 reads CASSEPGLGGDTQYF. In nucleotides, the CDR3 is TGTGCCAGCAGTGAACCGGGACTAGGGGGAGATACGCAGTATTTT.